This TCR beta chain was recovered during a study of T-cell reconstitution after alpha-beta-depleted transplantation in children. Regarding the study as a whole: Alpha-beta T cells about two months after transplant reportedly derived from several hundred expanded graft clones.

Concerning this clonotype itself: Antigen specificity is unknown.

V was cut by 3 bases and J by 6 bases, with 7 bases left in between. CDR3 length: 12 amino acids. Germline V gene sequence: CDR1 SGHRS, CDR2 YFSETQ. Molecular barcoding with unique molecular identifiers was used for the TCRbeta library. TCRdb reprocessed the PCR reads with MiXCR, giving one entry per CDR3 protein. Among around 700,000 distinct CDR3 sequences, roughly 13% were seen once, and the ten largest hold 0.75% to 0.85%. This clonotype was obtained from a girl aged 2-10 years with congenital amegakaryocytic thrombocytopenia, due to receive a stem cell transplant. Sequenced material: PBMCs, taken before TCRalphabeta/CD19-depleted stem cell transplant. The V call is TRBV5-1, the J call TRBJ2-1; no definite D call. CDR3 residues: CASSWGPNEQFF. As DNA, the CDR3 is TGCGCCAGCAGCTGGGGTCCCAATGAGCAGTTCTTC.